These 12 T cell receptor beta chains share one sample of origin, sequenced in a study of blood T cell repertoires in COVID-19. Profiling relied on immunoSEQ multiplex PCR, and the TCRdb table lists in-frame clones only, not all of them. The data contain fewer than 350,000 clones, roughly nine tenths of them singletons. Specimen: PBMCs or T cells enriched from blood (not recorded which). The source is a man aged 55 to 70 who had recovered from COVID-19.

Here the CDR3 reads CASSAGLKNTEAFF. The CDR3 nucleotides are TGTGCCAGCTCCGCGGGACTTAAGAACACTGAAGCTTTCTTT. The V call is TRBV18, the J call TRBJ1-1, with D possibly matching TRBD1 (5 bases). From germline, CDR1 is KGHSH and CDR2 LQKENI. V shed 6 bases and J shed 1 base, with 12 bases lying between them. This CDR3 region has 14 residues.

Comments on this clone: The same CDR3 is also encoded by other DNA sequences in this sample. The chain couples TRBV7-9 to TRBJ2-7; D is unclear. Germline values: CDR1 SEHNR, CDR2 FQNEAQ (reference sequence). Trimming stripped 5 bases from V and 1 base from J, with 12 bases between. The length of the CDR3 is 14 residues. Here the CDR3 reads CASSPGQPSYEQYF. DNA for the CDR3: TGTGCCAGCAGCCCGGGTCAGCCGTCCTACGAGCAGTACTTC.

A note on this clone: In the same sample, other DNA sequences code for this CDR3. The V and J genes are TRBV18 and TRBJ1-5, with TRBD1 identical over 10 bases. Losses at the gene ends were 2 bases for V and 7 bases for J; bases not matched to a gene: 5. Germline V gives CDR1 KGHSH, CDR2 LQKENI. The CDR3 sequence is 15 residues long. DNA of the CDR3: TGTGCCAGCTCACCATCGGGACAGGGGAACCAGCCCCAGCATTTT. Protein: CASSPSGQGNQPQHF.

The rearrangement joins TRBV3-1 (or the pseudogene TRBV3-2) to TRBJ1-2; 11 nucleotides agree with TRBD1. The junction had 5 bases not matched to a gene; V was cut back by 4 bases and J by 7 bases. Germline loops: CDR1 LGHDT, CDR2 YNNKEL (reference sequence). This CDR3 comprises 14 residues. The CDR3 loop reads CASSRRTGGSGYTF. CDR3 sequence (DNA): TGTGCCAGCAGCCGTAGGACAGGGGGCAGTGGCTACACCTTC.

The chain has TRBV27 and TRBJ1-2; 10 bases fit TRBD1. The CDR3 is 16 amino acids. V lost 6 bases, J lost 0 bases, and 7 bases stayed unmatched. Germline CDR1 is MNHEY and CDR2 is SMNVEV (reference sequence). The CDR3 spells CASRRDRGPTNYGYTF. DNA for the CDR3: TGTGCCAGCAGAAGGGACAGGGGCCCGACTAACTATGGCTACACCTTC.

CDR3 bases: TGTGCCAGTGAGAGGACTAGCGGAGGCTCCTACAATGAGCAGTTCTTC. The encoded protein is CASERTSGGSYNEQFF. V is TRBV28 and J is TRBJ2-1; 10 nucleotides agree with TRBD2. The CDR3 has 16 residues. Unmatched junction bases numbered 8, after V lost 9 bases and J lost 0 bases. The germline gives CDR1 MDHEN, CDR2 SYDVKM.

The chain has TRBV10-3 and TRBJ2-3; D is perhaps TRBD1 (6 bases). The CDR3 totals 12 residues. Germline V gene lookup returns CDR1 ENHRY and CDR2 SYGVKD. Deletions cut 9 bases from V and 3 bases from J, with 10 bases between. The CDR3 protein is CAISGETDTQYF. CDR3 nucleotides: TGTGCCATTTCAGGGGAAACAGATACGCAGTATTTT.

The rearrangement joins TRBV18 to TRBJ2-5; no firm D call. Germline CDR1 is KGHSH and CDR2 is LQKENI. V was trimmed by 2 bases and J by 4 bases, leaving 8 bases between them. This CDR3 region has 13 residues. The CDR3 here is CASSPGQRETQYF. The CDR3 nucleotides read TGTGCCAGCTCACCAGGGCAAAGAGAGACCCAGTACTTC.

The gene calls are TRBV7-8 and TRBJ2-2, with 9 bases matching TRBD1. The V gene's germline CDR1 is SGHVS and CDR2 FQNEAQ. This CDR3 has 16 residues. The V segment lost 6 bases and the J segment 1 base; nucleotides outside the gene matches: 6. The CDR3, as DNA: TGTGCCAGCAGGCGGACAGGGGCTATGAACACCGGGGAGCTGTTTTTT. Encoded protein: CASRRTGAMNTGELFF. Complete variable domain (other parts from reference TRBV7-8 and TRBJ2-2): GAGVSQSPRYKVAKRGQDVALRCDPISGHVSLFWYQQALGQGPEFLTYFQNEAQLDKSGLPSDRFFAERPEGSVSTLKIQRTQQEDSAVYLCASRRTGAMNTGELFFGEGSRLTVL.

This sequence joins TRBV28 and TRBJ1-5; TRBD1 matches at 7 bases. V gave up 5 bases and J gave up 3 bases; unmatched junction bases: 4. This CDR3 is built from 14 residues. CDR1 is MDHEN and CDR2 is SYDVKM in the germline V gene. CDR3 protein: CASSLGTDNQPQHF. DNA of the CDR3: TGTGCCAGCAGTCTAGGGACAGACAATCAGCCCCAGCATTTT.

The chain is built from TRBV2 and TRBJ1-4; TRBD1 aligns across 9 bases. CDR1 is SNHLY and CDR2 is FYNNEI in the germline V gene. The CDR3 has 16 residues. With 6 bases clipped from V and 4 bases from J, the junction kept 9 bases outside the gene matches. CDR3 sequence: CASRNGQTGGNEKLFF. The CDR3 coding sequence is TGTGCCAGCAGGAATGGGCAGACAGGGGGTAATGAAAAACTGTTTTTT. Combining the CDR3 with reference TRBV2 and TRBJ1-4 gives the whole variable domain EPEVTQTPSHQVTQMGQEVILRCVPISNHLYFYWYRQILGQKVEFLVSFYNNEISEKSEIFDDQFSVERPDGSNFTLKIRSTKLEDSAMYFCASRNGQTGGNEKLFFGSGTQLSVL.

This chain uses TRBV3-1 (or the pseudogene TRBV3-2) with TRBJ1-1; unclear D gene. This CDR3 has 12 residues. V gave up 5 bases and J gave up 7 bases, with 11 bases separating them. Germline-derived CDR1 and CDR2 are LGHDT and YNNKEL (reference sequence). The CDR3 protein is CASSMSGIEAFF. In nucleotides, the CDR3 is TGTGCCAGCAGCATGTCAGGCATTGAAGCTTTCTTT.